This T cell receptor (beta chain) was recorded in a study of blood T cells in healthy people across ages. Trimming removed 3 bases from V and 4 bases from J; junction bases left unmatched: 6. This CDR3 region has 14 residues. Germline V gives CDR1 SGDLS, CDR2 YYNGEE. Together with a sample-barcoded 5' primer, a J-beta primer mix was included in a second PCR lasting about 7 to 11 cycles. MiXCR, applied by TCRdb to the 5' RACE reads, yields one record per CDR3 protein. The data show approximately 690,000 distinct CDR3 sequences, around 43% seen once. This clonotype came up a few times. The sequencing input was blood. The clonotype originates from an elderly man in good health. The chain joins TRBV9 to TRBJ1-1; 7 nucleotides match TRBD1. CDR3 coding DNA: TGTGCCAGCAGCGCAAGACAGGGACTCACTGAAGCTTTCTTT. Its translation is CASSARQGLTEAFF. Full variable domain (outside the CDR3, taken from reference TRBV9 and TRBJ1-1): DSGVTQTPKHLITATGQRVTLRCSPRSGDLSVYWYQQSLDQGLQFLIQYYNGEERAKGNILERFSAQQFPDLHSELNLSSLELGDSALYFCASSARQGLTEAFFGQGTRLTVV.